This TCR beta chain appears in the sequencing data of a study of shared clonotypes between healthy human individuals. Profiling relied on immunoSEQ multiplex PCR, and the TCRdb table lists in-frame clones only, not all of them. The top ten clones hold nearly 1.5% of a sample with approximately 980,000 clones, more than 75% of them seen once. This CDR3 spans 12 amino acids. Germline loops: CDR1 ENHRY, CDR2 SYGVKD. The V end was cut by 8 bases, the J end by 4 bases, with 11 bases between. The table lists this clone with a count of one. V and J are TRBV10-3 and TRBJ2-5; no firm D call. The sample comprised memory CD4+ T cells sorted from blood. Stated subset: CD45RA-negative fraction. The TCR sequence derives from a man younger than 30 in good health. The CDR3 DNA reads TGTGCCATCCGAAGGACGGGAGAGACCCAGTACTTC. It specifies CAIRRTGETQYF.